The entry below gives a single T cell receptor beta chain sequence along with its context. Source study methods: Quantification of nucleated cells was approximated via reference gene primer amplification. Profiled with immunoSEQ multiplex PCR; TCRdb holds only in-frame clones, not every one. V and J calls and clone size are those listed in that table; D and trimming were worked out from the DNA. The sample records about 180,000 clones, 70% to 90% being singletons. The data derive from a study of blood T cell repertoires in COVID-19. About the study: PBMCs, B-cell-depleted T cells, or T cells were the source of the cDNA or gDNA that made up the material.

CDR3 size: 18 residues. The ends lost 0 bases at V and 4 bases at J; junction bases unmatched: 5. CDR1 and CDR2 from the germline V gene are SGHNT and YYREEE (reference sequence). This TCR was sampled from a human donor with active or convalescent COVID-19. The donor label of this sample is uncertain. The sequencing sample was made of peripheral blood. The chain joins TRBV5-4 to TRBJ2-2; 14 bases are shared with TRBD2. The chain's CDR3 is CASSLVGLAGGGTGELFF. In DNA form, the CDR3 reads TGTGCCAGCAGCTTGGTTGGACTAGCGGGAGGAGGCACCGGGGAGCTGTTTTTT. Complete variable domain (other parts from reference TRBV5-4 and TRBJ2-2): ETGVTQSPTHLIKTRGQQVTLRCSSQSGHNTVSWYQQALGQGPQFIFQYYREEENGRGNFPPRFSGLQFPNYSSELNVNALELDDSALYLCASSLVGLAGGGTGELFFGEGSRLTVL.